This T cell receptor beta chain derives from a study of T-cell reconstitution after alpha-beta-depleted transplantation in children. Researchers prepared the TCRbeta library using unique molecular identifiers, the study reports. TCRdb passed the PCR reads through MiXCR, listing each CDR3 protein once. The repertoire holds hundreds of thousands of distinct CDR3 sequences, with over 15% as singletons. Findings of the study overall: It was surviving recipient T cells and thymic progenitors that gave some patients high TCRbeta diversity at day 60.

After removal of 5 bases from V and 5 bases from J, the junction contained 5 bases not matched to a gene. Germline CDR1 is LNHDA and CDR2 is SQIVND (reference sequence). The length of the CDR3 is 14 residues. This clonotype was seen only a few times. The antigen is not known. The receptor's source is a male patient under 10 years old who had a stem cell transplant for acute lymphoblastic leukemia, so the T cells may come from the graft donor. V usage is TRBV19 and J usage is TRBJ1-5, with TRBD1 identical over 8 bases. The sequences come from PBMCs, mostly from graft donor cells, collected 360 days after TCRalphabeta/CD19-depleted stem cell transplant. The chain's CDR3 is CASSSTGDYQPQHF. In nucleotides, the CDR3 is TGTGCCAGTAGTTCGACAGGGGACTATCAGCCCCAGCATTTT.